This TCR beta chain was captured by sequencing in a study of T cells after yellow fever vaccination. Study-wide points: Only a minor proportion of clonotypes was detected across both CD4 and CD8 compartments.

This clonotype occurred a few times. Its antigen is still unknown. Trimming took off 0 bases at V and 4 bases at J, with 6 bases between the two ends. From germline, CDR1 is LGHDT and CDR2 YNNKEL (reference sequence). CDR3 length: 13 amino acids. In making TCR cDNA, 5'RACE template switching added a universal primer site and UMIs to it. MiXCR was run by TCRdb on the 5' RACE reads, yielding one entry per CDR3 protein. The sample gives about 340,000 distinct CDR3 sequences, approximately 4% of which show up once; roughly a quarter is in the top ten. V usage is TRBV3-1 and J usage is TRBJ1-1; D gene uncertain. The TCR was taken from a man between 18 and 35 years old who received the YFV17D yellow fever vaccine. Sample: PBMCs, taken 5 days after the yellow fever booster vaccination. The CDR3, as DNA: TGTGCCAGCAGCCAAGACTGGTCCACTGAAGCTTTCTTT. As protein: CASSQDWSTEAFF.